This T cell receptor (beta chain) appears in the sequencing data of a study of T-cell reconstitution after alpha-beta-depleted transplantation in children. This clonotype was seen ten or more times. Unique molecular identifiers tagged the TCRbeta library. TCRdb recomputed calls from the PCR reads with MiXCR, one row per CDR3 protein. The repertoire has about 640,000 distinct CDR3 sequences, 16% of them found once; the top ten carry 1.1%. This CDR3 spans 14 amino acids. J gave up 5 bases and V 5 bases, and 10 bases lay outside the gene matches. Germline CDR1 SQVTM, CDR2 ANQGSEA. The clonotype was recovered from a human donor who donated a stem cell graft to a child with acute myeloid leukemia. The chain is built from TRBV29-1 and TRBJ2-5; TRBD2 matches 8 bases. Sequenced here: PBMCs from the stem cell graft donor, sampled from the stem cell graft. This CDR3 is CSVRGHSGGETQYF. CDR3 nucleotides: TGCAGCGTTCGGGGACACTCGGGAGGGGAGACCCAGTACTTC.